Following are 22 T cell receptor beta chains from one sample sequenced in a study of blood T cell repertoires in COVID-19 (dated by TCRdb to the early 2020s). Libraries came from the immunoSEQ multiplex PCR assay. Imported from immuneACCESS, the table was reduced by TCRdb to in-frame sequences with V and J called. These copies leave out some clones; in studies compared against another copy, an unresolved V gene accounts for under half, and the cause of the remainder is not known. This sample lists about 23,000 clones; just over 85% were detected once. The ten top clones hold approximately 18% of the sample. Sequenced input: peripheral blood. The source of these receptors is an elderly woman with acute or convalescent COVID-19.

The gene calls are TRBV6-5 and TRBJ1-1, with 10 bases lining up with TRBD1. CDR1 is MNHEY and CDR2 is SVGAGI in the germline V gene. Unmatched junction bases numbered 4, after V lost 6 bases and J lost 6 bases. The CDR3 is 13 residues long. CDR3 loop: CASSDRGLPEAFF. In DNA form, the CDR3 reads TGTGCCAGCAGCGACAGGGGGCTCCCTGAAGCTTTCTTT.

This CDR3 reads CASSFWQAGTDTQYF. The CDR3 DNA reads as TGTGCCAGCAGCTTCTGGCAGGCCGGCACAGATACGCAGTATTTT. The V gene is TRBV5-8, the J gene TRBJ2-3; D gene uncertain. V was pared by 2 bases and J by 1 base, with 11 bases between. CDR3 size: 15 residues. Germline CDR1 is SGHTS and CDR2 is YDEGEE.

The DNA of the CDR3 is TGTGCCAGCAGCCGCGAATGGTTCAAGCTGAACACTGAAGCTTTCTTT. This gives the protein CASSREWFKLNTEAFF. This rearrangement joins TRBV5-6 to TRBJ1-1; unclear D gene. This CDR3 has 16 residues. V was pared by 4 bases and J by 0 bases, with 16 bases between. Germline-derived CDR1 and CDR2 are SGHDT and YYEEEE.

The rearrangement links TRBV30 to TRBJ1-1; 8 bases fit TRBD1. Germline V gives CDR1 GTSNPN, CDR2 SVGIG (reference sequence). The CDR3 consists of 13 residues. The junction had 4 bases not matched to a gene; V was cut back by 7 bases and J by 0 bases. CDR3 loop: CAFRDRLNTEAFF. The CDR3, as DNA: TGTGCCTTCCGGGACAGGCTGAACACTGAAGCTTTCTTT.

The chain is built from TRBV19 and TRBJ1-4; 12 nucleotides line up with TRBD1. V shed 6 bases and J 6 bases; nucleotides not matched to a gene: 11. Germline V gene data show CDR1 as LNHDA and CDR2 as SQIVND (reference sequence). The CDR3 totals 17 residues. The CDR3 spells CASRTGTGGEMYEKLFF. Here the CDR3 DNA reads TGTGCCAGTAGAACCGGGACAGGGGGCGAGATGTATGAAAAACTGTTTTTT.

The chain employs TRBV5-6 and TRBJ1-5; TRBD1 aligns across 7 bases. CDR3 length: 16 residues. Germline CDR1 and CDR2: SGHDT and YYEEEE. V lost 3 bases and J lost 4; bases outside the gene matches: 10. The DNA of the CDR3 is TGTGCCAGCAGCTCCGCAGGGGGTGTGTGGAATCAGCCCCAGCATTTT. This sequence encodes CASSSAGGVWNQPQHF.

The rearrangement uses TRBV6-5 and TRBJ2-7, with 8 bases fitting TRBD2. The germline V gene encodes CDR1 MNHEY and CDR2 SVGAGI. The CDR3 sequence is 15 residues long. J gave up 4 bases and V 5 bases, and 10 bases lay outside the gene matches. The CDR3 spells CASSRPGLGSYEQYF. CDR3 DNA sequence: TGTGCCAGCAGTCGACCGGGACTAGGAAGTTACGAGCAGTACTTC.

This clone was detected once. This chain uses TRBV5-1 with TRBJ1-2; a possible D gene is TRBD1 (6 bases). Germline loops: CDR1 SGHRS, CDR2 YFSETQ. This CDR3 comprises 13 residues. Trimming stripped 3 bases from V and 8 bases from J, with 14 bases between. DNA for the CDR3: TGCGCCAGCAGCTCGGAAACAGGGCACGGCTACACCTTC. Translated, it gives CASSSETGHGYTF.

The chain carries TRBV29-1 and TRBJ2-7; possibly TRBD2 for D (6 bases). The CDR3 consists of 11 residues. V lost 7 bases, J lost 1 base, and 8 bases lay in between. Germline lookup yields CDR1 SQVTM and CDR2 ANQGSEA. This CDR3 reads CSGGTSYEQYF. In DNA, the CDR3 is TGCAGCGGCGGGACTTCCTACGAGCAGTACTTC.

The V gene is TRBV6-1, the J gene TRBJ2-1; 11 bases agree with TRBD2. After removal of 0 bases from V and 5 bases from J, the junction contained 6 bases not matched to a gene. This CDR3 region has 17 residues. Germline loops: CDR1 MNHNS, CDR2 SASEGT. CDR3 amino acids: CASSEAPGTSGHNEQFF. CDR3 sequence (DNA): TGTGCCAGCAGTGAAGCGCCTGGGACTAGCGGCCACAATGAGCAGTTCTTC.

The chain employs TRBV3-1 (or the pseudogene TRBV3-2) and TRBJ2-2, with D possibly matching TRBD1 (6 bases). The CDR3 contains 13 residues. Germline V gene lookup returns CDR1 LGHDT and CDR2 YNNKEL (reference sequence). Trimming pared 3 bases from V and 6 bases from J, leaving 8 bases between. The CDR3 loop is CASSQRTAGELFF. The CDR3 DNA follows: TGTGCCAGCAGCCAGAGGACAGCCGGGGAGCTGTTTTTT.

This chain uses TRBV7-8 with TRBJ1-4; 7 nucleotides line up with TRBD1. CDR3 length: 19 amino acids. V shed 5 bases, J shed 4 bases, and the junction held 19 bases outside the gene matches. Germline values: CDR1 SGHVS, CDR2 FQNEAQ. Here the CDR3 reads CASSVERWGSGTVNEKLFF. The CDR3 nucleotides are TGTGCCAGCAGCGTAGAAAGGTGGGGGTCCGGGACAGTTAATGAAAAACTGTTTTTT.

This clone was detected only a few times. DNA for the CDR3: TGCGCCAGCAGTCCAGTGGGGGCCTATGGCTACACCTTC. Protein: CASSPVGAYGYTF. The rearrangement links TRBV10-2 to TRBJ1-2, with D maybe TRBD1 (6 bases). This CDR3 region has 13 residues. Trimming shortened V by 5 bases and J by 4 bases, and 11 bases separated the two germline ends. Germline loops: CDR1 WSHSY, CDR2 SAAADI.

The CDR3 loop is CASSLAPSGGPPDTQYF. DNA of the CDR3: TGCGCCAGCAGCTTGGCGCCTAGCGGGGGCCCGCCAGATACGCAGTATTTT. The chain combines TRBV5-1 with TRBJ2-3; 10 bases agree with TRBD2. CDR3 length: 17 residues. J gave up 4 bases and V 0 bases, and 8 bases lay outside the gene matches. Germline-derived CDR1 and CDR2 are SGHRS and YFSETQ. The variable domain in full, completed from reference TRBV5-1 and TRBJ2-3, reads KAGVTQTPRYLIKTRGQQVTLSCSPISGHRSVSWYQQTPGQGLQFLFEYFSETQRNKGNFPGRFSGRQFSNSRSEMNVSTLELGDSALYLCASSLAPSGGPPDTQYFGPGTRLTVL.

The genes are TRBV11-2 and TRBJ2-7; the match to TRBD1 covers 7 bases. With 1 base clipped from V and 6 bases from J, the junction kept 9 bases outside the gene matches. Per germline, CDR1 SGHAT and CDR2 FQNNGV. This CDR3 comprises 15 residues. CDR3 region: CASSLATGSPREQYF. Here the CDR3 DNA reads TGTGCCAGCAGCTTAGCGACAGGGTCCCCACGCGAGCAGTACTTC.

The chain couples TRBV7-9 to TRBJ2-1; 13 bases match TRBD2. Germline-derived CDR1 and CDR2 are SEHNR and FQNEAQ (reference sequence). With V trimmed by 8 bases and J by 4 bases, 2 bases remained unmatched. This CDR3 comprises 14 residues. CDR3 sequence reads: CASGTSGAYNEQFF. The CDR3 bases are TGTGCCAGCGGGACTAGCGGGGCTTACAATGAGCAGTTCTTC.

This chain connects TRBV18 to TRBJ1-1; 9 bases map to TRBD1. The CDR3 has 15 residues. The V gene end was trimmed by 4 bases and the J gene end by 4 bases; junction bases not matched to a gene: 7. The V gene's germline CDR1 is KGHSH and CDR2 LQKENI. This CDR3 is CASSRTTGGSTEAFF. The DNA of the CDR3 is TGTGCCAGCTCACGAACGACAGGGGGGAGCACTGAAGCTTTCTTT.

The chain is built from TRBV10-3 and TRBJ1-3; D is uncertain. Looked up from germline, CDR1 is ENHRY and CDR2 is SYGVKD. The CDR3 extends over 16 amino acids. Trimming left V 5 bases short and J 0 bases short, with 14 bases between. The CDR3 DNA reads TGTGCCATCAGTAGGGAGGAAAGTAGCTCTGGAAACACCATATATTTT. Translating it yields CAISREESSSGNTIYF.

The chain employs TRBV18 and TRBJ1-6; 7 bases line up with TRBD1. The CDR3 spans 15 residues. V shed 0 bases and J 16 bases; nucleotides not matched to a gene: 12. Germline assignment: CDR1 KGHSH and CDR2 LQKENI. In nucleotides, the CDR3 is TGTGCCAGCTCACCACCGGACAGGTCCATCGGTGGTCTCCACTTT. It translates to CASSPPDRSIGGLHF.

This clone was counted a single time. CDR3 sequence (DNA): TGTGCCAGCAGCCCTCGTGGCGGGACAGGGGTCCACGAGCAGTACTTC. It yields the protein CASSPRGGTGVHEQYF. The chain is built from TRBV7-8 and TRBJ2-7, with TRBD1 matching over 10 bases. Germline V CDR1 and CDR2: SGHVS, FQNEAQ. The CDR3 is made up of 16 amino acids. J lost 5 bases, V lost 5 bases, and 12 bases had no gene match.

The rearrangement uses TRBV5-6 and TRBJ2-7; 9 positions agree with TRBD2. The CDR3 loop spans 14 amino acids. The J segment lost 6 bases and the V segment lost 3 bases, leaving 7 bases of the junction unmatched. The germline V gene has CDR1 SGHDT and CDR2 YYEEEE. This chain's CDR3 is CASSSWGLAAEQYF. DNA of the CDR3: TGTGCCAGCAGCTCTTGGGGACTAGCCGCCGAGCAGTACTTC.

This chain uses TRBV7-6 with TRBJ2-6; D is unresolved. The CDR3 covers 14 residues. Trimming left V 7 bases short and J 4 bases short, with 11 bases between. Germline loops: CDR1 SGHVS, CDR2 FNYEAQ. CDR3 loop: CASTRVLGANVLTF. The CDR3 coding sequence is TGTGCCAGCACCCGTGTCTTGGGGGCCAACGTCCTGACTTTC. The whole variable domain, filled in from reference TRBV7-6 and TRBJ2-6, reads GAGVSQSPRYKVTKRGQDVALRCDPISGHVSLYWYRQALGQGPEFLTYFNYEAQQDKSGLPNDRFSAERPEGSISTLTIQRTEQRDSAMYRCASTRVLGANVLTFGAGSRLTVL.